These 27 T cell receptor beta chains came from one sample sequenced in a study of tumor-infiltrating lymphocytes in primary liver carcinoma (dated by TCRdb to 2016 to 2017). TCRdb shows the sequencer as Illumina HiSeq 2500. Using a constant-region primer and ProtoScript II reverse transcriptase, TCRbeta-specific cDNA was reverse-transcribed from about 0.45 ug total RNA. Three nested multiplex PCR rounds, following a slightly modified ARM-PCR procedure, were used to build the TCRbeta libraries. Each of the first two PCR rounds ran for approximately 10 cycles and used multiplex TRBV1-TRBV30 forward primers together with a Cbeta reverse primer. TCRdb reworked the public reads: Q25 trimming with fastp, MiXCR clone assembly, productive beta chains retained. Duplicate CDR3 protein sequences are folded into a single record with the most common DNA and genes. The sample table holds about 200,000 distinct CDR3 sequences, of which just under 85% were seen once. The ten top clones hold 15% to 20% of the sample.

Without any cell sorting, total RNA and DNA were extracted together from around 18-30 mg of bulk tissue using the AllPrep DNA/RNA mini kit. The sample consisted of tumor tissue from primary liver carcinoma. All receptors derive from a man in his forties or fifties with primary liver carcinoma and hepatitis B virus infection.

Points on this clonotype: The CDR3 ends on some other residue instead of the conserved phenylalanine or tryptophan, so this is likely a read error. The rearrangement uses TRBV29-1 and TRBJ2-3; TRBD1 agrees at 10 bases. Trimming at V came to 5 bases and at J to 4 bases, leaving 6 bases not matched to a gene. The CDR3 sequence is 14 residues long. Germline values: CDR1 SQVTM, CDR2 ANQGSEA. CDR3 protein: CSVSGTGVSDTQYN. The CDR3 DNA follows: TGCAGCGTTTCCGGGACAGGGGTGTCAGATACGCAGTATAAT.

On this clonotype itself: One end of the junction varies from germline; a read error may be responsible. The V and J genes are TRBV29-1 and TRBJ2-2; 8 nucleotides match TRBD1. CDR1 SQVTM and CDR2 ANQGSEA come from the germline V gene. The CDR3 spans 18 residues. CDR3 sequence reads: CNVDLGGRRTGLTGELFF. The CDR3, as DNA: TGCAACGTTGATCTCGGAGGTCGGCGGACAGGGTTGACCGGGGAGCTGTTTTTT.

As regards this clonotype: Sequence at one end of the junction differs from germline and may be a read error. The chain employs TRBV6-5 and TRBJ2-6, with 10 bases aligning to TRBD2. The germline CDR1 and CDR2 sequences are MNHEY and SVGAGI. This CDR3 has 18 residues. CDR3 DNA: TGTGCCAGCAATTACAATCCTAGCGGGAGTAGTCGGGCCAACGTCCTGACTTTC. It specifies CASNYNPSGSSRANVLTF.

As to this clonotype: At one end, the junction sequence differs from germline, possibly due to a read error. The chain carries TRBV6-1 and TRBJ2-6; 11 bases map to TRBD1. This CDR3 is 16 amino acids long. Germline V gene data show CDR1 as MNHNS and CDR2 as SASEGT. CDR3 protein: CAGTGTGGTGANVLSF. For the CDR3, the DNA is TGTGCCGGTACCGGGACAGGGGGTACTGGGGCCAACGTCCTGAGTTTC.

J is TRBJ2-7 and V is TRBV29-1; D perhaps matches TRBD1 (6 bases). V was pared by 6 bases and J by 2 bases, with 11 bases between. The CDR3 loop spans 12 amino acids. Looked up from germline, CDR1 is SQVTM and CDR2 is ANQGSEA. CDR3 residues: CSVLTGTYEQYF. The CDR3 DNA reads as TGCAGCGTACTGACAGGTACCTACGAGCAGTACTTC.

As regards this clonotype: One end of the junction fails to match germline, which may point to a read error. The CDR3 region is CDSNFDKTQYF. The CDR3 nucleotides are TGCGACAGCAACTTCGACAAGACCCAGTACTTC. The chain is built from TRBV5-1 and TRBJ2-5, with no clear D. Germline values: CDR1 SGHRS, CDR2 YFSETQ. The CDR3 spans 11 residues.

The rearrangement links TRBV6-1 to TRBJ2-5; D gene unclear. The V gene's germline CDR1 is MNHNS and CDR2 SASEGT. Trimming removed 4 bases from V and 4 bases from J, with 10 bases in between. The length of the CDR3 is 13 residues. CDR3 bases: TGTGCCAGCAGTGTAAATAGTGCAGAGACCCAGTACTTC. This gives the protein CASSVNSAETQYF.

The chain has TRBV7-8 and TRBJ2-4; D possibly matches TRBD1 or TRBD2 (5 bases each). Trimming stripped 0 bases from V and 16 bases from J, with 16 bases between. This CDR3 spans 13 amino acids. The germline V gene has CDR1 SGHVS and CDR2 FQNEAQ. The CDR3 loop reads CASSLAGENINYF. CDR3 nucleotides: TGTGCCAGCAGCTTAGCGGGGGAGAACATTAACTACTTC.

This clonotype came up once. Likely a read error: the CDR3 ends without its conserved phenylalanine or tryptophan. Because the CDR3's place on the DNA is in doubt, the DNA is left out and the CDR3 is given as listed by TCRdb. The rearrangement links TRBV28 to TRBJ2-3. The germline V gene has CDR1 MDHEN and CDR2 SYDVKM. The CDR3 sequence runs 14 residues, both termini included. The CDR3 here is CASSLQPAGDTRYI.

As to this clonotype: The CDR3 ends on some other residue instead of the conserved phenylalanine or tryptophan, so this is likely a read error. The chain is built from TRBV29-1 and TRBJ2-7; possibly TRBD2 for D (6 bases). Trimming took 4 bases from V and 5 from J, leaving 12 bases between them. CDR1 is SQVTM, CDR2 ANQGSEA, per germline. The CDR3 loop spans 12 amino acids. In DNA, the CDR3 is TGCAGCGTTGTAGAGGGACTCGACGAGCAGTACCTC. Translation: CSVVEGLDEQYL.

Remarks on this clonotype: A much larger clone sits a single nucleotide away, making a read error possible. V and J are TRBV28 and TRBJ2-7, with TRBD1 matching over 7 bases. V lost 6 bases, J lost 3 bases, and 8 bases stayed unmatched. The germline CDR1 and CDR2 sequences are MDHEN and SYDVKM. The CDR3 has 14 amino acids. The CDR3 DNA follows: TGTGCCAGCAGCGTACAGGGGCCGGTCTACGAGCAGTACTTC. It is translated as CASSVQGPVYEQYF.

This clonotype has just one count. This CDR3 fails to terminate in the conserved phenylalanine or tryptophan, so it likely reflects a read error. The V call is TRBV29-1, the J call TRBJ1-1; 7 bases map to TRBD1. Germline V lookup: CDR1 SQVTM, CDR2 ANQGSEA. This CDR3 contains 12 residues. The V and J ends lost 6 bases and 5 bases, in that order; junction bases with no gene match: 6. CDR3 amino acids: CSVSQDRTEAFI. DNA for the CDR3: TGCAGCGTCTCTCAGGACAGGACTGAAGCTTTCATT.

The chain employs TRBV6-6 and TRBJ2-7, with D unresolved. Germline lookup yields CDR1 MNHNY and CDR2 SVGAGI (reference sequence). The V and J ends lost 6 bases and 2 bases respectively, with 14 bases between them. CDR3 size: 14 residues. The CDR3: CASRIVGSAYEQYF. CDR3 coding DNA: TGTGCCAGCAGGATAGTGGGCTCGGCCTACGAGCAGTACTTC.

Concerning this clonotype: One junction end does not reproduce the germline sequence, and a read error may be involved. V is TRBV7-9 and J is TRBJ1-1; 7 bases align to TRBD1. Per the germline V gene, CDR1 is SEHNR and CDR2 is FQNEAQ (reference sequence). The CDR3 has 16 amino acids. The CDR3 DNA reads TGTACCAGCAGTCCCCGGGGGACAGTGGGAATCACTGAAGCTTTCTTT. This sequence encodes CTSSPRGTVGITEAFF. Combining the CDR3 with reference TRBV7-9 and TRBJ1-1 gives the whole variable domain DTGVSQNPRHKITKRGQNVTFRCDPISEHNRLYWYRQTLGQGPEFLTYFQNEAQLEKSRLLSDRFSAERPKGSFSTLEIQRTEQGDSAMYLCTSSPRGTVGITEAFFGQGTRLTVV.

The sample holds one count of this clonotype. A read error is likely, as this CDR3 ends without the conserved phenylalanine or tryptophan. The chain has TRBV11-1 and TRBJ2-7; 8 bases map to TRBD1. Germline V gene sequence: CDR1 SGHAT, CDR2 FQDESV (reference sequence). This CDR3 is built from 13 residues. Losses at the gene ends were 9 bases for V and 6 bases for J; bases not matched to a gene: 10. The CDR3 spells CASCLGQGLEQYS. The CDR3 bases are TGTGCCAGTTGCTTAGGACAGGGCCTCGAGCAGTACTCC.

The rearrangement joins TRBV5-4 to TRBJ2-3; the match to TRBD2 covers 8 bases. CDR1 is SGHNT, CDR2 YYREEE, per germline (reference sequence). The V and J ends lost 2 bases and 6 bases, in that order; junction bases with no gene match: 11. The length of the CDR3 is 16 residues. CDR3 in amino acids: CASSLLPGGPTDTQYF. The DNA of the CDR3 is TGTGCCAGCAGCTTACTCCCGGGAGGGCCCACGGATACGCAGTATTTT.

Regarding this clonotype: The junction and the germline gene differ at one end; a read error may be behind it. This chain connects TRBV11-2 to TRBJ1-5, with a tentative D call TRBD1 (6 bases). CDR3 length: 16 amino acids. Germline assignment: CDR1 SGHAT and CDR2 FQNNGV. CDR3 amino acids: CASSLKGGLKNQSQHF. The CDR3 coding sequence is TGTGCCAGCAGCCTAAAAGGGGGACTGAAAAATCAGTCCCAGCATTTT.

This clonotype was counted a single time. Given a much more abundant clone one base away, this may be a read error. The chain uses TRBV5-1 and TRBJ1-6; 7 bases are shared with TRBD1. CDR1 and CDR2 from the germline V gene are SGHRS and YFSETQ. V shed 6 bases, J shed 7 bases, and the junction held 7 bases outside the gene matches. This CDR3 has 14 amino acids. CDR3 amino acids: CASNPGTANSPLHF. CDR3 DNA sequence: TGCGCCAGCAACCCTGGGACAGCGAATTCACCCCTCCACTTT.

This clonotype has only one observation. The conserved phenylalanine or tryptophan normally closing the CDR3 is absent here, so this likely arose from a read error. Because the CDR3's place on the DNA is in doubt, the DNA is left out and the CDR3 is given as listed by TCRdb. J is TRBJ2-3 and V is TRBV4-3; TRBD2 was called by the table and not checked on the DNA. The CDR3 region is 15 residues in length, termini included. Looked up from germline, CDR1 is LGHNA and CDR2 is YSLEER. CDR3 in amino acids: CASSQDALAAYTHYY.

There are a few counts of this clonotype. The rearrangement joins TRBV20-1 to TRBJ1-6; perhaps TRBD1 as D (5 bases). The germline gives CDR1 DFQATT, CDR2 SNEGSKA (reference sequence). This CDR3 spans 15 amino acids. V gave up 6 bases and J gave up 5 bases, with 17 bases separating them. This CDR3 is CSASEGQGHNSPLHF. CDR3 coding DNA: TGCAGTGCGAGTGAAGGGCAGGGCCATAATTCACCCCTCCACTTT.

This clonotype was recorded only once. V gene TRBV6-1 combines with J gene TRBJ1-4, with D possibly TRBD1 on 6 matching bases. This CDR3 comprises 18 residues. The germline V gene has CDR1 MNHNS and CDR2 SASEGT. V was trimmed by 3 bases and J by 9 bases, leaving 26 bases between them. Written as DNA, the CDR3 is TGTGCCAGCAGTGAGCTACCATCGAACAGGGTAACTAGTAAAAAACTGTTTTTT. Translated: CASSELPSNRVTSKKLFF.

To note about this clonotype: The CDR3 does not end in the conserved phenylalanine or tryptophan, so this is likely a read error. The chain combines TRBV6-2 or TRBV6-3 with TRBJ2-7, with 10 bases aligning to TRBD2. Germline CDR1 is MNHEY and CDR2 is SVGEGT. The CDR3 length is 18 residues. The CDR3 sequence is CARSYRAGGTSRPYEQYL. In DNA, the CDR3 is TGTGCCAGGAGTTACAGAGCGGGAGGGACTTCCCGACCCTACGAGCAGTACCTC.

This clonotype came up once. A much larger clonotype is one base distant, so this may be a read error. This chain joins TRBV28 and TRBJ1-2, with no clear D. V was clipped by 8 bases and J by 6 bases, with 13 bases between them. The CDR3 length is 12 residues. Germline CDR1 is MDHEN and CDR2 is SYDVKM. CDR3 in DNA: TGTGCCAGCGAAAATCAGGAGAATGGCTACACCTTC. Protein product: CASENQENGYTF.

Details on this clonotype: Its ends do not fully match the called genes, so a read error is possible. The chain has TRBV6-5 and TRBJ2-7; D may be TRBD2 (6 bases). The germline gives CDR1 MNHEY, CDR2 SVGAGI. This CDR3 is built from 17 residues. The DNA for the CDR3 is TGTGCCGGCAGTTACTCCGTTAAGGAGGGTAAGACCTACGAGCAGTACTTC. As protein: CAGSYSVKEGKTYEQYF.

To note about this clonotype: Since a much larger clone is just one base distant, this may be a read error. The chain carries TRBV25-1 and TRBJ1-1; D call uncertain. V was clipped by 4 bases and J by 6 bases, with 12 bases between them. This CDR3 has 13 residues. Germline CDR1 MGHDK, CDR2 SYGVNS. CDR3 coding DNA: TGTGCCAGCAGTGGGGTGGGAGACCCTGAAGCTTTCTTT. Its translation: CASSGVGDPEAFF.

A word on this clonotype: This likely comes from a read error, as the CDR3 has no conserved phenylalanine or tryptophan at its end. The chain uses TRBV11-2 and TRBJ1-2; D call uncertain. CDR3 length: 16 amino acids. Germline assignment: CDR1 SGHAT and CDR2 FQNNGV. CDR3 sequence: CANSLDSVAYYRGYTP. CDR3 nucleotide sequence: TGTGCCAACAGCTTAGATTCTGTAGCCTATTATCGAGGCTACACCCCC.

This clonotype was detected only once. Because the CDR3 is missing its conserved closing phenylalanine or tryptophan, this is likely a read error. The CDR3 DNA reads TGTGTCAGGAGCTTCCCTACGGGGGACTTAGCGAACACCGGGGAGCTGTTTTAT. This encodes CVRSFPTGDLANTGELFY. This sequence joins TRBV12-3 or TRBV12-4 and TRBJ2-2, with D maybe TRBD2 (6 bases). The CDR3 has 18 residues.